A selection of T cell receptor beta chains follows, all from one sample in a study of OX40 agonist ivuxolimab in advanced cancers. Produced via immunoSEQ multiplex PCR; TCRdb's table is partial and in-frame only. The table lists some 99,000 clones, around 94% of them singletons. Specimen: CD4+ or CD8+ T cells sorted from blood, collected in a trial of the OX40 agonist ivuxolimab. These receptors all come from an adult with an advanced solid tumor such as melanoma, head and neck, liver or kidney cancer. Each CDR3 is given with its conserved first and last residue. A D gene is named only where the DNA matches it firmly. Only some rows state a clone size, as once, few, many or a class for expanded clones.

V gene: TRBV28; D gene: TRBD1; clone size: -; J gene: TRBJ1-5; CDR3 DNA: TGTGCCAGCAGCCCTATCACAGGGGTCAATCAGCCCCAGCATTTT; CDR3 protein: CASSPITGVNQPQHF
V gene: TRBV28; D gene: -; clone size: -; J gene: TRBJ1-2; CDR3 DNA: TGTGCCAGCGAAACGGCCGGGGCCGAAGGTCATGGCTACACCTTC; CDR3 protein: CASETAGAEGHGYTF
V gene: TRBV4-1; D gene: -; clone size: -; J gene: TRBJ2-1; CDR3 DNA: TGCGCCAGCAGCCAAGATCTCCGGAGAAATGAGCAGTTCTTC; CDR3 protein: CASSQDLRRNEQFF
V gene: TRBV11-3; D gene: -; clone size: -; J gene: TRBJ2-2; CDR3 DNA: TGTGCCAGCAGCTTAGTCTCTCCCAGGGTAGCCGGGGAGCTGTTTTTT; CDR3 protein: CASSLVSPRVAGELFF
V gene: TRBV10-1; D gene: TRBD2; clone size: -; J gene: TRBJ2-5; CDR3 DNA: TGCGCCAGCAGTGAACGACTAGCTGAGACCCAGTACTTC; CDR3 protein: CASSERLAETQYF
V gene: TRBV9; D gene: -; clone size: -; J gene: TRBJ2-1; CDR3 DNA: TGTGCCAGCAGCGTAAGTACTGAGCAGTTCTTC; CDR3 protein: CASSVSTEQFF
V gene: TRBV19; D gene: -; clone size: -; J gene: TRBJ2-7; CDR3 DNA: TGTGCCAGTACCGGGTACTCCTACGAGCAGTACTTC; CDR3 protein: CASTGYSYEQYF
V gene: TRBV7-2; D gene: -; clone size: -; J gene: TRBJ1-3; CDR3 DNA: TGTGCCAGCAGCTTAGTGAGGACAGCTCCTGGAAACACCATATATTTT; CDR3 protein: CASSLVRTAPGNTIYF
V gene: TRBV10-3; D gene: -; clone size: -; J gene: TRBJ1-5; CDR3 DNA: TGTGCCATCAGTGAGAGGGATAGCAATCAGCCCCAGCATTTT; CDR3 protein: CAISERDSNQPQHF
V gene: TRBV6-4; D gene: -; clone size: once; J gene: TRBJ2-3; CDR3 DNA: TGTGCCAGCAGTGATCAACCCGACTGGCGTGCCACAGATACGCAGTATTTT; CDR3 protein: CASSDQPDWRATDTQYF
V gene: TRBV5-1; D gene: -; clone size: once; J gene: TRBJ2-2; CDR3 DNA: TGCGCCAGCAGACTAACACCGGGACCAAGGGGGGAGCTGTTTTTT; CDR3 protein: CASRLTPGPRGELFF
V gene: TRBV7-2; D gene: -; clone size: -; J gene: TRBJ1-2; CDR3 DNA: TGTGCCAGCAGCTCCGGGTCTAACTATGGCTACACCTTC; CDR3 protein: CASSSGSNYGYTF
V gene: TRBV21-1; D gene: -; clone size: -; J gene: TRBJ1-5; CDR3 DNA: TGTGCCAGCAGCAAATGGGGTCGACAGGGACTTTTTCAGCCCCAGCATTTT; CDR3 protein: CASSKWGRQGLFQPQHF
V gene: TRBV19; D gene: -; clone size: once; J gene: TRBJ2-2; CDR3 DNA: TGTGCCAGTAGTATAGGCGGGACGAACACCGGGGAGCTGTTTTTT; CDR3 protein: CASSIGGTNTGELFF
V gene: TRBV7-2; D gene: TRBD2; clone size: -; J gene: TRBJ2-3; CDR3 DNA: TGTGCCAGCAGCCCTAGCGGGAGGTCCCCTAGCACAGATACGCAGTATTTT; CDR3 protein: CASSPSGRSPSTDTQYF
V gene: TRBV2; D gene: TRBD2; clone size: -; J gene: TRBJ2-1; CDR3 DNA: TGTGCCAGCAGCGAAGCGGGAGGGGATGAGCAGTTCTTC; CDR3 protein: CASSEAGGDEQFF
V gene: TRBV5-1; D gene: -; clone size: -; J gene: TRBJ1-1; CDR3 DNA: TGCGCCAGCAGCTTGTACGGGGGAAGGGACACTGAAGCTTTCTTT; CDR3 protein: CASSLYGGRDTEAFF
V gene: TRBV7-6; D gene: TRBD1; clone size: -; J gene: TRBJ1-3; CDR3 DNA: TGTGCCAGCAGCGCCCGGGACAGGGGTGCCCTTGGGCGAAACACCATATATTTT; CDR3 protein: CASSARDRGALGRNTIYF
V gene: TRBV6-4; D gene: TRBD1; clone size: -; J gene: TRBJ2-5; CDR3 DNA: TGTGCCAGCAACCCTCATATTGGGACAGGGCAGGAGACCCAGTACTTC; CDR3 protein: CASNPHIGTGQETQYF
V gene: TRBV11-2; D gene: -; clone size: -; J gene: TRBJ2-1; CDR3 DNA: TGTGCCAGCGAAACACAGGGTATGATCTACAATGAGCAGTTCTTC; CDR3 protein: CASETQGMIYNEQFF
V gene: TRBV10-3; D gene: TRBD2; clone size: -; J gene: TRBJ2-2; CDR3 DNA: TGTGCCATCAGAAGGACTAGCGGGGGAGCCCAATACACCGGGGAGCTGTTTTTT; CDR3 protein: CAIRRTSGGAQYTGELFF
V gene: TRBV7-3; D gene: -; clone size: -; J gene: TRBJ2-1; CDR3 DNA: TGTGCCAGCAGCTTAAAATCGGCAGGGTCGGATGAGCAGTTCTTC; CDR3 protein: CASSLKSAGSDEQFF
V gene: TRBV7-9; D gene: -; clone size: -; J gene: TRBJ2-3; CDR3 DNA: TGTGCCAGCAGCCTCAATCGGGGAGATACGCAGTATTTT; CDR3 protein: CASSLNRGDTQYF
V gene: TRBV5-8; D gene: -; clone size: -; J gene: TRBJ1-1; CDR3 DNA: TGTGCCAGCAGTCGTGAGCCGAACACTGAAGCTTTCTTT; CDR3 protein: CASSREPNTEAFF
V gene: TRBV7-7; D gene: TRBD1; clone size: once; J gene: TRBJ2-1; CDR3 DNA: TGTGCTAGCAGGGCCGCCCTTCCGGGACAGGGGATCGATGAGCAGTTCTTC; CDR3 protein: CASRAALPGQGIDEQFF
V gene: TRBV19; D gene: -; clone size: -; J gene: TRBJ2-6; CDR3 DNA: TGTGCCAGTAACTCCGCGAGGGGGTTTGGGGCCAACGTCCTGACTTTC; CDR3 protein: CASNSARGFGANVLTF
V gene: TRBV6-1; D gene: TRBD1; clone size: -; J gene: TRBJ1-4; CDR3 DNA: TGTGCCAGCAGGAGAGACAGGGGGGAAACGAGACTGTTTTTT; CDR3 protein: CASRRDRGETRLFF
V gene: TRBV7-9; D gene: TRBD1; clone size: once; J gene: TRBJ2-3; CDR3 DNA: TGTGCCAGCAGCTTTCCGGGACAGGCCACAGATACGCAGTATTTT; CDR3 protein: CASSFPGQATDTQYF
V gene: TRBV7-2; D gene: TRBD1; clone size: once; J gene: TRBJ1-2; CDR3 DNA: TGTGCCAGCAGCTTGGGGGACAGGGCCCATGGCTACACCTTC; CDR3 protein: CASSLGDRAHGYTF
V gene: TRBV19; D gene: -; clone size: -; J gene: TRBJ1-1; CDR3 DNA: TGTGCCAGCAAATCCCAGAGGAACACTGAAGCTTTCTTT; CDR3 protein: CASKSQRNTEAFF
V gene: TRBV7-2; D gene: TRBD2; clone size: -; J gene: TRBJ2-5; CDR3 DNA: TGTGCCAGCAGCTTGCCCTTGGGAGGGCAGGAGACCCAGTACTTC; CDR3 protein: CASSLPLGGQETQYF
V gene: TRBV6-1; D gene: -; clone size: -; J gene: TRBJ1-3; CDR3 DNA: TGTGCCAGCAGTGAGTTTGAGGGGAGGAGTGGAAACACCATATATTTT; CDR3 protein: CASSEFEGRSGNTIYF
V gene: TRBV5-6; D gene: -; clone size: -; J gene: TRBJ2-7; CDR3 DNA: TGTGCCAGCAGCCCGGAGGGGACAGCAGTCTACGAGCAGTACTTC; CDR3 protein: CASSPEGTAVYEQYF
V gene: TRBV9; D gene: -; clone size: -; J gene: TRBJ2-2; CDR3 DNA: TGTGCCAGCAGCCTAGCTTGGACCGGGGAGCTGTTTTTT; CDR3 protein: CASSLAWTGELFF
V gene: TRBV11-3; D gene: TRBD1; clone size: -; J gene: TRBJ2-7; CDR3 DNA: TGTGCCAGCAGCTCGGACAGGGCGGGAGAGCAGTACTTC; CDR3 protein: CASSSDRAGEQYF
V gene: TRBV19; D gene: -; clone size: -; J gene: TRBJ1-2; CDR3 DNA: TGTGCCAGTAGGATGCCTGGGGCAGGGAATAACTATGGCTACACCTTC; CDR3 protein: CASRMPGAGNNYGYTF
V gene: TRBV7-9; D gene: -; clone size: -; J gene: TRBJ1-2; CDR3 DNA: TGTGCCAGCAGCAGGGACACGAGTGGCTACACCTTC; CDR3 protein: CASSRDTSGYTF
V gene: TRBV10-3; D gene: -; clone size: -; J gene: TRBJ2-7; CDR3 DNA: TGTGCCATCAGGGAGGCAGGGGCTTACGAGCAGTACTTC; CDR3 protein: CAIREAGAYEQYF
V gene: TRBV6-1; D gene: TRBD2; clone size: -; J gene: TRBJ2-1; CDR3 DNA: TGTGCCAGCAGTGTAATTAGCGGGGTGGATGAGCAGTTCTTC; CDR3 protein: CASSVISGVDEQFF
V gene: TRBV7-3; D gene: -; clone size: -; J gene: TRBJ1-5; CDR3 DNA: TGTGCCAGCAGCTTAATGTACAATCAGCCCCAGCATTTT; CDR3 protein: CASSLMYNQPQHF
V gene: TRBV7-2; D gene: TRBD1; clone size: -; J gene: TRBJ2-7; CDR3 DNA: TGTGCCAGCAGCTTACGTGCAGGGGGCGCTACCCCCCACGAGCAGTACTTC; CDR3 protein: CASSLRAGGATPHEQYF
V gene: TRBV9; D gene: TRBD2; clone size: -; J gene: TRBJ2-2; CDR3 DNA: TGTGCCAGCAGCCCCCCGGATGGGGGGGGCACCGGGGAGCTGTTTTTT; CDR3 protein: CASSPPDGGGTGELFF
V gene: TRBV6-1; D gene: -; clone size: -; J gene: TRBJ1-2; CDR3 DNA: TGTGCCAGTAGACAGACCTACTATGGCTACACCTTC; CDR3 protein: CASRQTYYGYTF
V gene: TRBV6-5; D gene: -; clone size: -; J gene: TRBJ2-7; CDR3 DNA: TGTGCCAGCAGTTACTCCCGATCTTACGAGCAGTACTTC; CDR3 protein: CASSYSRSYEQYF
V gene: TRBV5-6; D gene: TRBD1; clone size: -; J gene: TRBJ2-3; CDR3 DNA: TGTGCCAGCCTGAAATACCGGGACAGGGGGCCAGATACGCAGTATTTT; CDR3 protein: CASLKYRDRGPDTQYF
V gene: TRBV19; D gene: -; clone size: -; J gene: TRBJ1-1; CDR3 DNA: TGTGCCAGTAGCCGACAGTCTCACTCGAACACTGAAGCTTTCTTT; CDR3 protein: CASSRQSHSNTEAFF
V gene: TRBV11-3; D gene: TRBD2; clone size: -; J gene: TRBJ2-3; CDR3 DNA: TGTGCCAGCAGCTTGGGGGGGGATACGCAGTATTTT; CDR3 protein: CASSLGGDTQYF
V gene: TRBV5-1; D gene: -; clone size: once; J gene: TRBJ1-2; CDR3 DNA: TGCGCCAGCAGCTTGGGCGTGGGGGGCCAGTTGGGGATTCACTATGGCTACACCTTC; CDR3 protein: CASSLGVGGQLGIHYGYTF